This TCR beta chain was recovered during a study of OX40 agonist ivuxolimab in advanced cancers. Study context: Administration of intravenous ivuxolimab to patients occurred every 2 weeks at 0.01 to 10 mg/kg.

The count of this clone is one. Its antigen remains unknown. This CDR3 is built from 14 residues. Trimming took 5 bases from V and 1 from J, leaving 9 bases between them. Germline loops: CDR1 MDHEN, CDR2 SYDVKM. Study-level findings and limits: CD4+ and CD8+ T cells in blood underwent clonal expansion by week 6 at 0.1 to 3.0 mg/kg. Expansion of clones was among the lowest in partial responders at 0.1-3.0 mg/kg. More expanded clones were found, on average, in CD8+ than in CD4+ T cells.

Libraries were prepared by immunoSEQ multiplex PCR; TCRdb keeps only in-frame clonotypes and omits some of them. The sample carries about 28,000 clones, 70% to 85% recorded once. The receptor's source is an adult with an advanced solid tumor such as melanoma, head and neck, liver or kidney cancer. The sample in question was CD4+ or CD8+ T cells sorted from blood, obtained in a trial of the OX40 agonist ivuxolimab. The chain employs TRBV28 and TRBJ1-5; no definite D call. The DNA for the CDR3 is TGTGCCAGCAGTCCTGGGTTCAGCAATCAGCCCCAGCATTTT. Translated: CASSPGFSNQPQHF.